Shown below are 15 T cell receptor beta chains from a single sample sequenced in a study of identifying expanded T cells in peripheral blood. Libraries were prepared by immunoSEQ multiplex PCR; TCRdb keeps only in-frame clonotypes and omits some of them. The table shows roughly 100,000 clones, with roughly 90% occurring only once. The material sequenced was blood. The receptors shown here come from a person aged 18 to 70 in good health.

The chain employs TRBV5-8 and TRBJ2-7; D is unclear. Germline assignment: CDR1 SGHTS and CDR2 YDEGEE. Trimming shortened V by 4 bases and J by 11 bases, and 10 bases separated the two germline ends. This CDR3 region has 10 residues. The CDR3 DNA reads TGTGCCAGCAGCCCCGAAAGGGAGTACTTC. Protein sequence: CASSPEREYF.

J is TRBJ1-4 and V is TRBV28, with D hard to call. This CDR3 is built from 11 residues. Per the germline V gene, CDR1 is MDHEN and CDR2 is SYDVKM. With 3 bases removed from V and 8 bases from J, the gap between germline ends came to 4 bases. The CDR3 DNA sequence: TGTGCCAGCAGTTTGGGGGAAAAACTGTTTTTT. Translated, it gives CASSLGEKLFF.

This clone has only one observation. The chain carries TRBV28 and TRBJ2-5; TRBD1 might be the D (5 bases). Germline values: CDR1 MDHEN, CDR2 SYDVKM. The CDR3 is 13 residues long. V was shortened by 6 bases and J by 4 bases, with 12 bases between the two germline ends. The CDR3 spells CASRQGIIETQYF. The CDR3 DNA reads TGTGCCAGCAGGCAGGGAATCATAGAGACCCAGTACTTC.

The genes are TRBV29-1 and TRBJ2-5, with D hard to call. V gave up 4 bases and J gave up 2 bases, with 8 bases separating them. The CDR3 runs to 12 residues. The germline gives CDR1 SQVTM, CDR2 ANQGSEA. CDR3 sequence reads: CSVGQDQETQYF. The CDR3 region has the DNA TGCAGCGTTGGGCAGGATCAAGAGACCCAGTACTTC.

The chain links TRBV19 to TRBJ1-5; TRBD1 might be the D (6 bases). The CDR3 covers 16 residues. V dropped 1 base and J dropped 3 bases, with 13 bases sitting between them. Germline CDR1 reads LNHDA; CDR2 reads SQIVND (reference sequence). CDR3 sequence: CASSIATDSPNQPQHF. CDR3 sequence (DNA): TGTGCCAGTAGTATAGCCACGGACAGCCCCAATCAGCCCCAGCATTTT.

This clone was observed once. The chain couples TRBV6-6 to TRBJ2-5; 7 positions match TRBD2. The CDR3 runs to 12 residues. Germline values: CDR1 MNHNY, CDR2 SVGAGI (reference sequence). V dropped 4 bases and J dropped 4; count of bases not matched to a gene: 0. CDR3 in DNA: TGTGCCAGCAGTTGGGGGGGAGAGACCCAGTACTTC. The encoded protein is CASSWGGETQYF.

The chain employs TRBV7-8 and TRBJ1-3, with TRBD1 as a possible D gene (6 bases). This CDR3 comprises 18 residues. Germline loops: CDR1 SGHVS, CDR2 FQNEAQ. The V end lost 1 base, the J end lost 3 bases, and 19 bases lay between the germline ends. The CDR3 loop reads CASSLDGPGAAGGNTIYF. The CDR3 bases are TGTGCCAGCAGCTTAGACGGGCCAGGGGCCGCCGGTGGAAACACCATATATTTT. The variable domain in full, with the rest retrieved from reference TRBV7-8 and TRBJ1-3, is GAGVSQSPRYKVAKRGQDVALRCDPISGHVSLFWYQQALGQGPEFLTYFQNEAQLDKSGLPSDRFFAERPEGSVSTLKIQRTQQEDSAVYLCASSLDGPGAAGGNTIYFGEGSWLTVV.

This clone was recorded once. The rearrangement joins TRBV18 to TRBJ1-2; TRBD1 might be the D (5 bases). Germline loops: CDR1 KGHSH, CDR2 LQKENI. Trimming removed 3 bases at V and 4 bases at J, with 12 bases between. The CDR3 extends over 14 amino acids. The CDR3 region is CASSPLGEVYGYTF. The CDR3 DNA is TGTGCCAGCTCACCCCTAGGGGAGGTCTATGGCTACACCTTC.

The chain combines TRBV4-3 with TRBJ1-6, with 11 bases matching TRBD1. This CDR3 is built from 16 residues. V trimming: 4 bases; J trimming: 8 bases; junction bases outside the gene matches: 7. CDR1 LGHNA and CDR2 YSLEER come from the germline V gene. CDR3 in DNA: TGCGCCAGCAGCCGGGGACAGGGGGTACGCGATTCACCCCTCCACTTT. Protein: CASSRGQGVRDSPLHF.

J is TRBJ1-4 and V is TRBV25-1; D gene unclear. The CDR3 extends over 15 amino acids. From germline, CDR1 is MGHDK and CDR2 SYGVNS. The V and J ends lost 2 bases and 7 bases respectively, with 14 bases between them. CDR3 region: CASSESGGWGEKLFF. Written as DNA, the CDR3 is TGTGCCAGCAGTGAAAGTGGAGGGTGGGGTGAAAAACTGTTTTTT.

The chain joins TRBV5-1 to TRBJ2-3, with a tentative D call TRBD1 (5 bases). V gave up 0 bases and J gave up 4 bases, with 9 bases separating them. The CDR3 covers 14 residues. Germline assignment: CDR1 SGHRS and CDR2 YFSETQ. The CDR3 region has the DNA TGCGCCAGCAGCTTGGGCCAGGGCTCAGATACGCAGTATTTT. It specifies CASSLGQGSDTQYF.

J is TRBJ1-2 and V is TRBV11-2; 9 bases line up with TRBD1. Per germline, CDR1 SGHAT and CDR2 FQNNGV. Trimming removed 5 bases from V and 0 bases from J; junction bases left unmatched: 7. The CDR3 loop spans 16 amino acids. This chain's CDR3 is CASSPGTGLANYGYTF. The CDR3 nucleotides read TGTGCCAGCAGCCCCGGGACAGGGCTAGCTAACTATGGCTACACCTTC.

The chain recombines TRBV6-5 with TRBJ2-7; no reliable D call. The CDR3 spans 14 residues. Looked up from germline, CDR1 is MNHEY and CDR2 is SVGAGI. Trimming took 5 bases from V and 7 from J, leaving 18 bases between them. Here the CDR3 reads CASSQLSDGLEQYF. The CDR3 DNA is TGTGCCAGCAGTCAACTGAGCGACGGATTGGAGCAGTACTTC.

The rearrangement links TRBV11-3 to TRBJ2-1; D gene unclear. Germline values: CDR1 SGHNT, CDR2 YENEEA. V gave up 5 bases and J gave up 8 bases, with 10 bases separating them. This CDR3 spans 12 amino acids. This CDR3 is CASSRQGDEQFF. The CDR3 nucleotides read TGTGCCAGCAGCCGACAAGGCGATGAGCAGTTCTTC. The full variable domain, with the rest looked up from reference TRBV11-3 and TRBJ2-1, is EAGVVQSPRYKIIEKKQPVAFWCNPISGHNTLYWYLQNLGQGPELLIRYENEEAVDDSQLPKDRFSAERLKGVDSTLKIQPAELGDSAVYLCASSRQGDEQFFGPGTRLTVL.

The gene calls are TRBV2 and TRBJ1-1; a possible D gene is TRBD1 (6 bases). Per germline, CDR1 SNHLY and CDR2 FYNNEI. V was trimmed by 7 bases and J by 0 bases, leaving 12 bases between them. The CDR3 extends over 14 amino acids. CDR3 sequence reads: CASTGQLMNTEAFF. CDR3 nucleotide sequence: TGTGCCAGCACCGGACAGCTCATGAACACTGAAGCTTTCTTT.